This TCR beta chain was documented in a study of OX40 agonist ivuxolimab in advanced cancers. The wider study: Every 2 weeks, patients got intravenous ivuxolimab at one of six dose levels (0.01-10 mg/kg). General study points: Expanded clones tended on average to be more numerous among CD8+ T cells than CD4+. At doses 0.1 to 3.0 mg/kg, CD4+ and CD8+ clones expanded.

The table came from immunoSEQ multiplex PCR; TCRdb's copy has only in-frame clones and leaves some out. The sample lists more than 35,000 clones; roughly 90% were seen once. This clone was seen a few times. Its antigen is not identified. Enrollment shut out patients with autoimmune disease history or systemic immunosuppression. Germline V CDR1 and CDR2: LNHDA, SQIVND (reference sequence). This CDR3 spans 14 amino acids. The ends were cut back, 5 bases at V and 1 base at J, with 12 bases in the middle. The chain combines TRBV19 with TRBJ2-7; maybe TRBD2 (6 bases). Here the sequenced sample was CD4+ or CD8+ T cells sorted from blood, taken in a trial of the OX40 agonist ivuxolimab. The receptor's source is an adult with an advanced solid tumor such as melanoma, head and neck, liver or kidney cancer. The CDR3 region has the DNA TGTGCCAGTAGTCTTGGCGGGGCGTCCTACGAGCAGTACTTC. Its protein is CASSLGGASYEQYF.